This T cell receptor (beta chain) was sequenced for a study of T cells after yellow fever vaccination. The CDR3 consists of 13 residues. Trimming removed 11 bases from V and 0 bases from J; junction bases left unmatched: 2. Via MiXCR, TCRdb re-called the 5' RACE reads, giving one row per CDR3 protein. Altogether 350,000 to 450,000 distinct CDR3 sequences are present, approximately 6% being singletons, with the ten largest covering 15%. The clonotype was recovered from a man in his thirties or forties who received the YFV17D yellow fever vaccine. This specimen was PBMCs, taken 5 days after the yellow fever booster vaccination. The V and J genes are TRBV12-3 or TRBV12-4 and TRBJ2-2, with 8 nucleotides matching TRBD1. The chain's CDR3 is CAGQGPNTGELFF. CDR3 in DNA: TGTGCCGGACAGGGACCGAACACCGGGGAGCTGTTTTTT.